The clone carrying this T cell receptor (beta chain) was picked up a small number of times. Its target is not known. Antigen-specific CD4+ T cell clonotypes were called by their expansion after viral peptide-pool culture in ViraFEST. When around nine days of culture had elapsed, CD4+ T cells were isolated. On day 3 and again on day 7, half the medium was replaced with IL-2 medium. The CDR3 is 11 amino acids. In germline, CDR1 is SGHAT, CDR2 FQNNGV. Method: immunoSEQ multiplex PCR; TCRdb's copy keeps in-frame clones and lacks some. The sample has 55,000 to 70,000 clones, 75% to 85% seen once. These data belong to a study of vaccination effects on CD4 cells after COVID-19. Whole-study results and caveats: Few convalescent patients were included, and no early post-infection timepoints were sampled.

The chain links TRBV11-2 to TRBJ1-1; no clear D gene. Material: CD4+ T cells from PBMCs cultured with HCoV-229E spike peptides, obtained before COVID-19 vaccination. The TCR was taken from a human donor who received a COVID-19 vaccine. This CDR3 reads CSCSMNTEAFF. The CDR3 nucleotides are TGTTCCTGCAGCATGAACACTGAAGCTTTCTTT.